This T cell receptor (beta chain) was recorded in a study of shared clonotypes between healthy human individuals. Per germline, CDR1 SQVTM and CDR2 ANQGSEA. The CDR3 loop spans 13 amino acids. The junction had 3 bases not matched to a gene; V was cut back by 6 bases and J by 1 base. As to this clone: Within the sample, other DNA sequences also encode this same CDR3.

This table comes from immunoSEQ multiplex PCR, and its TCRdb copy is limited to in-frame clones, with some not included. The sample lists some 1.1 million clones; roughly 77% were seen once. This chain links TRBV29-1 with TRBJ1-1, with 9 bases that match TRBD1. The sequenced sample consisted of memory CD4+ T cells from PBMCs. Subset reported: CD45RA-negative fraction. This TCR derives from a man aged 18-30 years in good health. Some clones in this sample may be carry-over from other donors' samples. CDR3 sequence (DNA): TGCAGCGTAGAGGGACAGGGGAACACTGAAGCTTTCTTT. Protein: CSVEGQGNTEAFF.